Reported below is one TCR beta chain. This record belongs to a study of cytomegalovirus exposure and HLA in healthy donors. The CDR3 contains 17 residues. Germline loops: CDR1 SGHNT, CDR2 YYREEE (reference sequence). J gave up 4 bases and V 2 bases, and 11 bases lay outside the gene matches. The PCR made use of 60 Vbeta and 13 Jbeta primers. Here immunoSEQ multiplex PCR was the method, and the copy in TCRdb shows in-frame clones only, minus some. The sample includes some 170,000 clones, more than 65% seen only once; the top ten take 1.5% to 2%. The TCR comes from a woman younger than 45 in good health and CMV-seronegative. The chain carries TRBV5-4 and TRBJ2-5, with 10 positions matching TRBD2. Sequencing used PBMCs. CDR3 region: CASSFERGGGVGETQYF. The CDR3 nucleotides are TGTGCCAGCAGCTTTGAGCGGGGGGGCGGGGTAGGAGAGACCCAGTACTTC.